The 18 T cell receptor beta chains presented below share a single source sample, sequenced in a study. TCRdb re-called the 5' RACE reads with MiXCR, one entry per CDR3 protein. The top ten clones hold approximately 55% of a sample with about 5,300 distinct CDR3 sequences, 36% of them seen once. The sequencing sample was made of memory CD4+ T cells sorted from blood. Sample subset: memory CD4+ T cells, CD4+CD45RO+CD25-. These TCRs come from a female donor with breast cancer.

In regard to this clonotype: Since the CDR3 does not end with the conserved phenylalanine or tryptophan, this likely comes from a read error. V usage is TRBV5-1 and J usage is TRBJ2-1; perhaps TRBD2 as D (6 bases). The CDR3 consists of 15 residues. Germline CDR1 SGHRS, CDR2 YFSETQ. V was pared by 0 bases and J by 7 bases, with 14 bases between. CDR3 sequence (DNA): TGCGCCAGCAGCTTGGACGGGGAGGAACTGAATGAGCAGTTCTGC. As protein: CASSLDGEELNEQFC.

This clonotype has more than one count but fewer than ten. This may be a read error, as it is one base from a much larger clone. The chain couples TRBV29-1 to TRBJ2-3, with 8 bases that match TRBD1. Germline CDR1 is SQVTM and CDR2 is ANQGSEA. The CDR3 consists of 14 residues. The CDR3 here is CSAGQGLATDTQDF. The CDR3 coding sequence is TGCAGCGCCGGACAGGGTTTAGCCACAGATACGCAGGATTTT.

In this sample, this clonotype is medium-sized. The CDR3 coding sequence is TGCGCCAGCAGCCGGGAGGGACAGGGGAGGGAGACCCAGTACTTC. Translated, it gives CASSREGQGRETQYF. The chain is built from TRBV4-1 and TRBJ2-5, with 10 bases lining up with TRBD1. V lost 4 bases, J lost 5 bases, and 7 bases stayed unmatched. The CDR3 is 15 amino acids. From germline, CDR1 is MGHRA and CDR2 YSYEKL.

The chain joins TRBV20-1 to TRBJ2-1; D is uncertain. The CDR3 is 11 residues long. Trimming cost V 6 bases and J 10 bases, with 13 bases left between them. Germline CDR1 and CDR2: DFQATT and SNEGSKA (reference sequence). The CDR3, as DNA: TGCAGTGCCTCTGGTCTAGAGGAGCAGTTCTTC. Its protein product is CSASGLEEQFF.

This clonotype was seen more than once but under ten times. The rearrangement links TRBV14 to TRBJ1-3; D ambiguous. Germline loops: CDR1 SGHDN, CDR2 FVKESK. Trimming took 1 base from V and 0 from J, leaving 4 bases between them. This CDR3 is built from 14 residues. CDR3 residues: CASSQVFSGNTIYF. CDR3 nucleotide sequence: TGTGCCAGCAGCCAAGTATTCTCTGGAAACACCATATATTTT.

V and J are TRBV24-1 and TRBJ2-3; D ambiguous. The germline CDR1 and CDR2 sequences are KGHDR and SFDVKD. The V and J ends lost 5 bases and 4 bases respectively, with 12 bases between them. The CDR3 has 14 residues. The DNA of the CDR3 is TGTGCCACCAGTGTCAACGGCCTGCCAGATACGCAGTATTTT. As protein: CATSVNGLPDTQYF.

This clonotype was found once. One end of the junction is discordant with germline, which a read error may explain. V and J are TRBV10-3 and TRBJ2-1, with 7 bases aligning to TRBD2. The CDR3 loop spans 17 amino acids. Germline loops: CDR1 ENHRY, CDR2 SYGVKD. CDR3 in DNA: TGTGTCATCAGTGAGTCCTCGCAGCGGGACCTGGACAATGAGCAGTTCTTC. Residues: CVISESSQRDLDNEQFF.

This clonotype is judged medium-sized. The rearrangement uses TRBV5-1 and TRBJ1-2; D gene unclear. Trimming pared 3 bases from V and 6 bases from J, leaving 15 bases between. The CDR3 extends over 14 amino acids. Germline V gives CDR1 SGHRS, CDR2 YFSETQ. CDR3 sequence reads: CASSYPSRADGYTF. DNA of the CDR3: TGCGCCAGCAGCTATCCCTCAAGGGCTGATGGCTACACCTTC.

The V call is TRBV11-2, the J call TRBJ1-1; D remains unclear. The germline V and J ends were trimmed by 1 base and 1 base, with 10 bases remaining between them. CDR1 is SGHAT and CDR2 is FQNNGV in the germline V gene. The CDR3 spans 15 residues. CDR3 coding DNA: TGTGCCAGCAGCTTAGTCGCACGGCCGAACACTGAAGCTTTCTTT. This gives the protein CASSLVARPNTEAFF.

CDR3 in DNA: TGTGCCAGCAGTTCTGACAGGGTGCGTCAGCCCCAGCATTTT. This translates into CASSSDRVRQPQHF. This rearrangement joins TRBV6-6 to TRBJ1-5; 7 bases map to TRBD1. Per the germline V gene, CDR1 is MNHNY and CDR2 is SVGAGI (reference sequence). J was trimmed by 6 bases and V by 4 bases; bases with no gene match: 6. This CDR3 contains 14 residues.

This clonotype ranks as medium-sized (0.01 to 0.1%). The genes are TRBV5-1 and TRBJ2-7, with TRBD1 matching 10 bases. CDR1 is SGHRS, CDR2 YFSETQ, per germline. V was pared by 4 bases and J by 2 bases, with 6 bases of the junction left unmatched. The CDR3 runs 15 residues. CDR3 region: CASSMAGTGAYEQYF. The CDR3 DNA is TGCGCCAGCAGCATGGCCGGGACAGGGGCCTACGAGCAGTACTTC.

This clonotype was counted only a few times. This may stem from a read error, because a much larger clone lies one nucleotide away. The chain joins TRBV29-1 to TRBJ1-2; D perhaps matches TRBD1 (6 bases). Germline-derived CDR1 and CDR2 are SQVTM and ANQGSEA. The ends were cut back, 7 bases at V and 5 bases at J, with 14 bases in the middle. The CDR3 length is 12 residues. The CDR3: CSAGTRLYGYTF. The CDR3 DNA is TGCAGCGCAGGGACACGATTGTATGGCTACACCTTC. Using reference TRBV29-1 and TRBJ1-2 for the parts outside the CDR3, the full variable domain is SAVISQKPSRDICQRGTSLTIQCQVDSQVTMMFWYRQQPGQSLTLIATANQGSEATYESGFVIDKFPISRPNLTFSTLTVSNMSPEDSSIYLCSAGTRLYGYTFGSGTRLTVV.

Relative to its sample, this clonotype is medium-sized (0.01 to 0.1%). The chain joins TRBV10-3 to TRBJ1-3, with 7 positions matching TRBD1. This CDR3 has 18 amino acids. CDR1 ENHRY and CDR2 SYGVKD come from the germline V gene. J gave up 1 base and V 5 bases, and 14 bases lay outside the gene matches. The CDR3 region is CAISHYPGQRLSGNTIYF. The CDR3 DNA reads TGTGCCATCAGTCACTATCCGGGACAGAGATTATCTGGAAACACCATATATTTT.

The sample holds a few counts of this clonotype. The chain uses TRBV11-3 and TRBJ2-2; D is perhaps TRBD1 (6 bases). CDR1 and CDR2 (germline): SGHNT, YENEEA. Trimming took 5 bases from V and 3 from J, leaving 22 bases between them. This CDR3 has 18 amino acids. CDR3 sequence reads: CASSPRGGWGGHTGELFF. CDR3 nucleotides: TGTGCCAGCAGCCCTAGAGGGGGATGGGGCGGTCACACCGGGGAGCTGTTTTTT.

As regards this clonotype: This CDR3 fails to terminate in the conserved phenylalanine or tryptophan, so it likely reflects a read error. The chain has TRBV3-1 and TRBJ2-3; 7 nucleotides line up with TRBD2. The CDR3 totals 18 residues. Germline V gene data show CDR1 as LGHDT and CDR2 as YNNKEL (reference sequence). The ends lost 2 bases at V and 3 bases at J; junction bases unmatched: 14. CDR3 region: CASSQIRPLRGRTDTQYL. The CDR3 DNA reads as TGTGCCAGCAGCCAAATCCGTCCCTTGCGGGGGAGAACAGATACGCAGTATCTT.

This sequence joins TRBV4-1 and TRBJ2-3, with D unresolved. The V and J ends lost 1 base and 2 bases respectively, with 10 bases between them. Germline V gene lookup returns CDR1 MGHRA and CDR2 YSYEKL. This CDR3 contains 15 residues. DNA of the CDR3: TGCGCCAGCAGCCAAGTCGACCGACTCACAGATACGCAGTATTTT. It yields the protein CASSQVDRLTDTQYF.

Only a few counts were recorded for this clonotype. A read error may be the cause here, since a much bigger clone is one base away. In DNA form, the CDR3 reads TGCAGTGCTCAAAGCGGGCGGGCCTACGAGCAGTACTTC. Residues: CSAQSGRAYEQYF. The rearrangement uses TRBV20-1 and TRBJ2-7, with D tentatively TRBD2 (6 bases). Germline values: CDR1 DFQATT, CDR2 SNEGSKA (reference sequence). This CDR3 is built from 13 residues. Trimming took off 5 bases at V and 2 bases at J, with 13 bases between the two ends.

By share, this clonotype ranks as medium-sized. V gene TRBV6-1 combines with J gene TRBJ1-5; D is uncertain. The CDR3 extends over 15 amino acids. Germline V gene data show CDR1 as MNHNS and CDR2 as SASEGT. V was pared by 0 bases and J by 3 bases, with 9 bases between. The CDR3: CASSEAPGSNQPQHF. DNA for the CDR3: TGTGCCAGCAGTGAAGCGCCAGGTTCCAATCAGCCCCAGCATTTT.